These 15 T cell receptor beta chains came from one sample sequenced in a study of blood T cell repertoires in COVID-19. Data came from immunoSEQ multiplex PCR; TCRdb stores just in-frame clones and leaves some out. The table includes a few hundred thousand clones, about 87% detected once. The sample taken for sequencing was peripheral blood. These receptors were collected from a woman aged 60-70 years with COVID-19, enrolled during active disease.

J is TRBJ2-4 and V is TRBV15; no definite D call. Trimming stripped 1 base from V and 1 base from J, with 5 bases between. The CDR3 covers 14 residues. The germline CDR1 and CDR2 sequences are LNHNV and YYDKDF (reference sequence). The CDR3 nucleotides read TGTGCCACCAGCAGAGCAGTTGCCAAAAACATTCAGTACTTC. Translated: CATSRAVAKNIQYF.

J is TRBJ1-4 and V is TRBV4-1; D is unresolved. Germline V CDR1 and CDR2: MGHRA, YSYEKL. The CDR3 runs 17 residues. Trimming cost V 0 bases and J 0 bases, with 11 bases left between them. This CDR3 is CASSQESQPATNEKLFF. The CDR3 DNA reads as TGCGCCAGCAGCCAAGAATCCCAACCAGCAACTAATGAAAAACTGTTTTTT.

This clone occurred a few times. The rearrangement uses TRBV6-2 or TRBV6-3 and TRBJ2-7, with TRBD2 matching 8 bases. CDR1 and CDR2 from the germline V gene are MNHEY and SVGEGT. CDR3 size: 15 residues. The trim removed 2 bases at V and 3 bases at J, leaving 6 bases unmatched. CDR3 protein: CASSYRGGAGYEQYF. The CDR3 coding sequence is TGTGCCAGCAGTTACCGGGGGGGCGCGGGCTACGAGCAGTACTTC.

The V and J genes are TRBV30 and TRBJ2-3; D call uncertain. CDR3 size: 13 residues. Between the trimmed V and J ends, which lost 0 bases and 4 bases, there was a span of 8 bases. The V gene's germline CDR1 is GTSNPN and CDR2 SVGIG (reference sequence). The CDR3 here is CAWSVRLADTQYF. In DNA form, the CDR3 reads TGTGCCTGGAGTGTGAGGTTGGCAGATACGCAGTATTTT.

This clone was observed a few times. The sample holds other DNA sequences that translate to the same CDR3. The chain uses TRBV10-3 and TRBJ1-4, with 9 bases fitting TRBD1. Germline-derived CDR1 and CDR2 are ENHRY and SYGVKD. This CDR3 is built from 15 residues. Trimming took 6 bases from V and 5 from J; bases not matched to a gene: 7. The CDR3 bases are TGTGCCATCAGCGGACAGGGGCGAGAGAATGAAAAACTGTTTTTT. Amino acid sequence: CAISGQGRENEKLFF.

This chain links TRBV5-4 with TRBJ2-1; D may be TRBD1 (5 bases). Trimming stripped 0 bases from V and 9 bases from J, with 10 bases between. Germline lookup yields CDR1 SGHNT and CDR2 YYREEE (reference sequence). The CDR3 is 13 residues long. The CDR3, as DNA: TGTGCCAGCAGCTTGGAAAGGCAGGGTGAGCAGTTCTTC. It encodes CASSLERQGEQFF.

The rearrangement uses TRBV19 and TRBJ2-7; the D is unclear. Germline assignment: CDR1 LNHDA and CDR2 SQIVND (reference sequence). The CDR3 has 16 residues. Trimming pared 0 bases from V and 3 bases from J, leaving 15 bases between. For the CDR3, the DNA is TGTGCCAGTAGTATAGATCGCGTCATGGGCAGCTACGAGCAGTACTTC. It encodes CASSIDRVMGSYEQYF.

The V and J genes are TRBV5-4 and TRBJ2-5, with D possibly being TRBD2 (6 bases). CDR3 length: 16 amino acids. CDR1 and CDR2 (germline): SGHNT, YYREEE (reference sequence). V was cut by 0 bases and J by 2 bases, with 14 bases left in between. For the CDR3, the DNA is TGTGCCAGCAGCTTGGACAGCGCGGGGATTCAAGAGACCCAGTACTTC. Protein product: CASSLDSAGIQETQYF.

The chain carries TRBV15 and TRBJ2-1, with 12 bases fitting TRBD2. V lost 6 bases and J lost 5; bases outside the gene matches: 5. Germline values: CDR1 LNHNV, CDR2 YYDKDF (reference sequence). This CDR3 is built from 15 residues. This chain's CDR3 is CATSASGRDHNEQFF. Written as DNA, the CDR3 is TGTGCCACCAGTGCTAGCGGGAGGGACCACAATGAGCAGTTCTTC.

As regards this clone: In the same sample, other DNA sequences code for this CDR3. The chain is built from TRBV6-5 and TRBJ2-5; 7 bases line up with TRBD2. The CDR3 has 13 amino acids. The J segment lost 5 bases and the V segment lost 3 bases, leaving 3 bases of the junction unmatched. Germline CDR1 reads MNHEY; CDR2 reads SVGAGI. Here the CDR3 DNA reads TGTGCCAGCAGTTATACCGGGAGGGAGACCCAGTACTTC. This gives the protein CASSYTGRETQYF.

This chain connects TRBV7-9 to TRBJ2-7; a possible D gene is TRBD2 (7 bases). V was trimmed by 1 base and J by 8 bases, leaving 9 bases between them. Looked up from germline, CDR1 is SEHNR and CDR2 is FQNEAQ (reference sequence). The CDR3 has 12 residues. In DNA, the CDR3 is TGTGCCAGCAGCTTAGTCGGGGGGCAGCAGTACTTC. Amino acid sequence: CASSLVGGQQYF.

CDR3 sequence (DNA): TGTGCCAGCAGCCGTAGCGGGCGGGAAGACACCGGGGAGCTGTTTTTT. Translated, it gives CASSRSGREDTGELFF. The chain recombines TRBV11-2 with TRBJ2-2; 7 nucleotides agree with TRBD2. The CDR3 is 16 amino acids. J lost 3 bases, V lost 5 bases, and 9 bases had no gene match. CDR1 is SGHAT and CDR2 is FQNNGV in the germline V gene.

The J gene is TRBJ2-5, the V gene TRBV15; 10 nucleotides align to TRBD2. Looked up from germline, CDR1 is LNHNV and CDR2 is YYDKDF (reference sequence). CDR3 length: 20 amino acids. With V trimmed by 1 base and J by 1 base, 15 bases remained unmatched. DNA for the CDR3: TGTGCCACCAGCAGAGCACCTCTAGCGGGAGTTAATCGCGTCCAAGAGACCCAGTACTTC. It encodes CATSRAPLAGVNRVQETQYF.

The chain recombines TRBV20-1 with TRBJ2-7; 7 bases are a match to TRBD2. CDR1 and CDR2 from the germline V gene are DFQATT and SNEGSKA (reference sequence). The CDR3 is made up of 13 amino acids. V lost 3 bases and J lost 3; bases outside the gene matches: 5. CDR3 bases: TGCAGTGCTAGTGGGCGGGAGTTCTACGAGCAGTACTTC. Its translation: CSASGREFYEQYF.

Here the CDR3 reads CASSPSSQGAGNYGYTF. The CDR3 bases are TGTGCCAGCTCACCATCATCACAGGGGGCGGGGAACTATGGCTACACCTTC. The rearrangement links TRBV18 to TRBJ1-2; 9 bases map to TRBD1. Looked up from germline, CDR1 is KGHSH and CDR2 is LQKENI. The length of the CDR3 is 17 residues. J lost 2 bases, V lost 2 bases, and 9 bases had no gene match.